This T cell receptor (beta chain) was recorded in a study of T cells in Graves' hyperthyroidism and ophthalmopathy. The source material, RNA transcripts, was used to amplify TCR beta CDR3 regions. First-round RT-PCR with HTBI primers amplified the TCR CDR3 region. One entry per CDR3 protein, called by TCRdb with MiXCR from the multiplex PCR reads. This table has some 800,000 distinct CDR3 sequences, about 38% appearing once. This clonotype was observed many times. Its target is unknown. The CDR3 is made up of 14 amino acids. CDR1 LNHNV and CDR2 YYDKDF come from the germline V gene (reference sequence). The V and J ends lost 6 bases and 10 bases, in that order; junction bases with no gene match: 7. Study-wide results and limits: Within blood appeared most thyroid clonotypes that had expanded above 0.001.

The sequence derives from a man aged 18 to 29 with Graves' hyperthyroidism. The sequencing input was blood. This chain joins TRBV15 and TRBJ1-6; 9 bases fit TRBD1. The CDR3 nucleotides read TGTGCCACCAGTACTGGGACAGGGCAATCACCCCTCCACTTT. Amino acid sequence: CATSTGTGQSPLHF.